The 9 T cell receptor beta chains given below trace back to one sample, sequenced in a study of T cells in Graves' hyperthyroidism and ophthalmopathy. Amplification yielded TCR beta CDR3 regions, with RNA transcripts as the source. Using the HTBI primer set, a first-round RT-PCR was run on the TCR CDR3. TCRdb reprocessed the multiplex PCR reads with MiXCR, giving one entry per CDR3 protein. Of some 250,000 distinct CDR3 sequences in the sample, more than 12% were seen once. The source material was blood. The receptor set was obtained from a woman aged 35 to 49 with Graves' hyperthyroidism that later progressed to Graves' ophthalmopathy.

The chain has TRBV10-2 and TRBJ2-1; tentative D call: TRBD1 (6 bases). Germline V gene sequence: CDR1 WSHSY, CDR2 SAAADI. This CDR3 spans 11 amino acids. The V gene lost 6 bases and the J gene lost 12 bases, with 12 bases spanning the gap. The CDR3 DNA reads TGCGCCAGCAGAGAGGGGGTTGGGCAGTTCTTC. It yields the protein CASREGVGQFF.

This clonotype was counted at least ten times. The chain uses TRBV2 and TRBJ1-2, with a tentative D call TRBD1 (6 bases). The CDR3 extends over 12 amino acids. V gave up 9 bases and J gave up 3 bases, with 11 bases separating them. Germline CDR1 and CDR2: SNHLY and FYNNEI. CDR3 sequence: CARTGWDYGYTF. CDR3 in DNA: TGTGCCAGAACAGGGTGGGACTATGGCTACACCTTC.

This clonotype was recorded many times. The chain has TRBV20-1 and TRBJ2-7, with D tentatively TRBD2 (6 bases). This CDR3 is 15 amino acids long. The V and J ends lost 0 bases and 3 bases respectively, with 15 bases between them. Germline CDR1 is DFQATT and CDR2 is SNEGSKA (reference sequence). The CDR3 is CSARDWGEEGYEQYF. As DNA, the CDR3 is TGCAGTGCTAGAGATTGGGGGGAGGAAGGCTACGAGCAGTACTTC.

In its sample, this clonotype was seen many times. This sequence joins TRBV4-2 and TRBJ2-3; no clear D gene. The CDR3 has 15 amino acids. Germline loops: CDR1 LGHNA, CDR2 YNFKEQ. Trimming left V 4 bases short and J 4 bases short, with 15 bases between. The CDR3 loop reads CASSLFPASPDTQYF. CDR3 DNA sequence: TGTGCCAGCAGCCTCTTTCCTGCCTCCCCAGATACGCAGTATTTT.

This clonotype was picked up many times. The chain carries TRBV15 and TRBJ2-1; D might be TRBD2 (6 bases). The CDR3 runs 16 residues. Germline values: CDR1 LNHNV, CDR2 YYDKDF (reference sequence). Trimming took 3 bases from V and 3 from J, leaving 15 bases between them. The CDR3: CATSSLDSGVYNEQFF. The CDR3 region has the DNA TGTGCCACCAGCAGCTTGGATAGCGGAGTCTACAATGAGCAGTTCTTC. Variable domain in full (rest from reference TRBV15 and TRBJ2-1): DAMVIQNPRYQVTQFGKPVTLSCSQTLNHNVMYWYQQKSSQAPKLLFHYYDKDFNNEADTPDNFQSRRPNTSFCFLDIRSPGLGDTAMYLCATSSLDSGVYNEQFFGPGTRLTVL.

This clonotype has at least ten counts. The chain uses TRBV18 and TRBJ2-3; D remains ambiguous. The CDR3 has 14 amino acids. The ends were cut back, 5 bases at V and 0 bases at J, with 9 bases in the middle. Germline CDR1 is KGHSH and CDR2 is LQKENI. CDR3 residues: CASSKSASTDTQYF. In nucleotides, the CDR3 is TGTGCCAGCTCAAAATCTGCTAGCACAGATACGCAGTATTTT.

The V and J genes are TRBV7-9 and TRBJ1-6; no reliable D call. There are 15 residues in the CDR3. Trimming pared 0 bases from V and 8 bases from J, leaving 11 bases between. Germline loops: CDR1 SEHNR, CDR2 FQNEAQ (reference sequence). The CDR3 loop is CASSLADREDSPLHF. CDR3 bases: TGTGCCAGCAGCTTAGCTGATAGGGAAGATTCACCCCTCCACTTT.

This clonotype was seen a handful of times. The V gene is TRBV5-6, the J gene TRBJ2-5; 16 nucleotides match TRBD2. The CDR3 sequence is 18 residues long. V gave up 1 base and J gave up 5 bases; unmatched junction bases: 8. The V gene's germline CDR1 is SGHDT and CDR2 YYEEEE. The CDR3: CASSLLGTSGRARETQYF. The CDR3 nucleotides read TGTGCCAGCAGCTTGCTTGGGACTAGCGGGAGGGCGAGGGAGACCCAGTACTTC.

The gene calls are TRBV2 and TRBJ2-3; 11 nucleotides match TRBD2. Germline V CDR1 and CDR2: SNHLY, FYNNEI. The CDR3 consists of 16 residues. The J segment lost 2 bases and the V segment lost 5 bases, leaving 6 bases of the junction unmatched. In DNA, the CDR3 is TGTGCCAGCAGTTCACCGACTAGCGGGACCACAGATACGCAGTATTTT. This translates into CASSSPTSGTTDTQYF.